These 29 T cell receptor beta chains were sequenced from one sample in a study of blood T cell repertoires in COVID-19. Generated by immunoSEQ multiplex PCR, the TCRdb table keeps only in-frame clones and is missing some. The table lists over 70,000 clones, around 87% of them singletons. Sequencing was carried out using peripheral blood. These receptors were collected from a human donor in a cohort sampled during active COVID-19.

This clone was picked up one time. The chain couples TRBV19 to TRBJ2-5, with a possible D match to TRBD1 (5 bases). V lost 7 bases and J lost 5, with 23 bases in between. The germline V gene has CDR1 LNHDA and CDR2 SQIVND (reference sequence). This CDR3 is 16 amino acids long. The DNA for the CDR3 is TGTGCCAGTAAGGGGTATGACGGGCCAGACGGGGAGACCCAGTACTTC. Translation: CASKGYDGPDGETQYF.

The chain uses TRBV7-6 and TRBJ2-2; a weak D match, TRBD1 (7 bases). The CDR3 loop spans 20 amino acids. CDR1 SGHVS and CDR2 FNYEAQ come from the germline V gene. V dropped 2 bases and J dropped 3 bases, with 25 bases sitting between them. CDR3 nucleotides: TGTGCCAGCAGCTTACCCAAGGAGGGGACAGTTGATGGCGACACCGGGGAGCTGTTTTTT. Translating gives CASSLPKEGTVDGDTGELFF.

This clone occurred a few times. Other nucleotide sequences from this sample produce the same CDR3. The CDR3 region has the DNA TGTGCCAGCAGTTTGAGGGGGAGCTCTGGAAACACCATATATTTT. It is translated as CASSLRGSSGNTIYF. The rearrangement joins TRBV27 to TRBJ1-3, with TRBD1 as a possible D gene (6 bases). Between the trimmed V and J ends, which lost 3 bases and 0 bases, there was a span of 9 bases. CDR1 is MNHEY and CDR2 is SMNVEV in the germline V gene (reference sequence). The CDR3 is 15 amino acids.

The chain links TRBV7-2 to TRBJ2-1; tentatively, D is TRBD2 (5 bases). The CDR3 contains 17 residues. Germline loops: CDR1 SGHTA, CDR2 FQGNSA. Between the trimmed V and J ends, which lost 1 base and 0 bases, there was a span of 13 bases. The CDR3 sequence is CASSLVRARSSYNEQFF. In nucleotides, the CDR3 is TGTGCCAGCAGCTTAGTGCGGGCTAGGAGCTCCTACAATGAGCAGTTCTTC.

A few counts support this clone. The chain has TRBV6-5 and TRBJ2-7; D is perhaps TRBD2 (5 bases). The CDR3 contains 12 residues. Trimming removed 8 bases from V and 1 base from J, with 9 bases in between. In germline, CDR1 is MNHEY, CDR2 SVGAGI. CDR3 bases: TGTGCCAGCTTCGGGGTATCCTACGAGCAGTACTTC. This sequence encodes CASFGVSYEQYF.

V gene TRBV28 combines with J gene TRBJ2-5; D ambiguous. V lost 9 bases, J lost 4 bases, and 15 bases lay in between. CDR1 MDHEN and CDR2 SYDVKM come from the germline V gene. CDR3 size: 13 residues. CDR3 loop: CASKLGRLETQYF. In nucleotides, the CDR3 is TGTGCCAGTAAATTGGGCCGCCTAGAGACCCAGTACTTC.

The chain employs TRBV20-1 and TRBJ1-2; 8 bases are shared with TRBD1. V dropped 3 bases and J dropped 7; count of bases not matched to a gene: 4. This CDR3 has 12 amino acids. Germline V CDR1 and CDR2: DFQATT, SNEGSKA (reference sequence). The CDR3: CSASRDRLGYTF. CDR3 sequence (DNA): TGCAGTGCTAGTAGGGACAGGCTTGGCTACACCTTC.

The V and J genes are TRBV12-3 or TRBV12-4 and TRBJ2-1; possible D gene TRBD2, 6 bases. The V end was cut by 7 bases, the J end by 8 bases, with 12 bases between. This CDR3 contains 12 residues. CDR3 nucleotides: TGTGCCAGCAAACAAACGGGAGATGAGCAGTTCTTC. Translating gives CASKQTGDEQFF.

The chain has TRBV18 and TRBJ2-5; possible D gene TRBD2, 6 bases. Germline CDR1 reads KGHSH; CDR2 reads LQKENI. This CDR3 is built from 14 residues. V was trimmed by 5 bases and J by 5 bases, leaving 15 bases between them. The CDR3 protein is CASSSMTRFETQYF. In DNA form, the CDR3 reads TGTGCCAGCTCATCCATGACTAGGTTTGAGACCCAGTACTTC.

This clone has a single count. This chain uses TRBV7-9 with TRBJ1-1; D is uncertain. The CDR3 runs to 12 residues. V gave up 7 bases and J gave up 5 bases, with 11 bases separating them. Germline values: CDR1 SEHNR, CDR2 FQNEAQ (reference sequence). CDR3 loop: CASTSGETEAFF. Written as DNA, the CDR3 is TGTGCCAGCACCTCCGGGGAGACTGAAGCTTTCTTT.

The rearrangement joins TRBV12-3 or TRBV12-4 to TRBJ2-2; unclear D gene. Trimming shortened V by 3 bases and J by 7 bases, and 6 bases separated the two germline ends. CDR3 length: 12 residues. CDR3 DNA sequence: TGTGCCAGCAGTTTTAGAATCGGGGAGCTGTTTTTT. Translated: CASSFRIGELFF.

The chain recombines TRBV7-9 with TRBJ2-6; maybe TRBD1 (5 bases). Trimming took off 5 bases at V and 3 bases at J, with 17 bases between the two ends. CDR3 length: 17 amino acids. Germline-derived CDR1 and CDR2 are SEHNR and FQNEAQ (reference sequence). DNA for the CDR3: TGTGCCAGCAGCCCACCGCCGGCAGGGAATGGGGCCAACGTCCTGACTTTC. It codes for CASSPPPAGNGANVLTF.

The V call is TRBV28, the J call TRBJ1-2; TRBD1 agrees at 7 bases. The CDR3 sequence is 15 residues long. Trimming removed 5 bases from V and 7 bases from J; junction bases left unmatched: 13. Germline-derived CDR1 and CDR2 are MDHEN and SYDVKM. The CDR3 protein is CASSTRTGPRGGYTF. CDR3 in DNA: TGTGCCAGCAGTACCCGGACAGGTCCTAGGGGTGGCTACACCTTC.

This rearrangement joins TRBV9 to TRBJ2-1; 10 bases map to TRBD2. With V trimmed by 0 bases and J by 8 bases, 8 bases remained unmatched. The CDR3 runs to 16 residues. Germline V gene lookup returns CDR1 SGDLS and CDR2 YYNGEE. CDR3 sequence reads: CASSVVLAGGQDEQFF. The CDR3 DNA is TGTGCCAGCAGCGTAGTTTTAGCGGGAGGTCAGGATGAGCAGTTCTTC.

The chain uses TRBV10-3 and TRBJ2-1, with 8 bases aligning to TRBD2. Losses at the gene ends were 11 bases for V and 4 bases for J; bases not matched to a gene: 13. The germline gives CDR1 ENHRY, CDR2 SYGVKD. The length of the CDR3 is 15 residues. CDR3 region: CAPPGIAGPYNEQFF. Written as DNA, the CDR3 is TGTGCCCCCCCAGGAATAGCGGGACCATACAATGAGCAGTTCTTC.

This clone showed up just once. The CDR3 nucleotides are TGCGCCAGTCCGAAGGGGCAGGGAGGTCGAGAGACCCAGTACTTC. Its protein product is CASPKGQGGRETQYF. The chain links TRBV23-1 to TRBJ2-5; TRBD2 might be the D (6 bases). TRBV23-1 is an ORF for which the function is uncertain. Trimming shortened V by 9 bases and J by 4 bases, and 21 bases separated the two germline ends. The CDR3 length is 15 residues.

This chain links TRBV29-1 with TRBJ2-1; 12 nucleotides line up with TRBD2. CDR1 and CDR2 (germline): SQVTM, ANQGSEA. The CDR3 loop spans 15 amino acids. J lost 6 bases, V lost 1 base, and 4 bases had no gene match. The CDR3 reads CSVEGTSGDLNEQFF. Here the CDR3 DNA reads TGCAGCGTTGAAGGGACTAGCGGGGACCTCAATGAGCAGTTCTTC.

This chain joins TRBV11-3 and TRBJ2-3, with 7 nucleotides matching TRBD1. The CDR3 spans 16 residues. The germline V gene has CDR1 SGHNT and CDR2 YENEEA. Trimming took 5 bases from V and 0 from J; bases not matched to a gene: 8. CDR3 protein: CASSTQGTASTDTQYF. For the CDR3, the DNA is TGTGCCAGCAGCACCCAGGGGACAGCTAGCACAGATACGCAGTATTTT. The whole variable domain, filled in from reference TRBV11-3 and TRBJ2-3, reads EAGVVQSPRYKIIEKKQPVAFWCNPISGHNTLYWYLQNLGQGPELLIRYENEEAVDDSQLPKDRFSAERLKGVDSTLKIQPAELGDSAVYLCASSTQGTASTDTQYFGPGTRLTVL.

The rearrangement joins TRBV5-8 to TRBJ2-1, with 7 bases identical to TRBD1. CDR1 and CDR2 (germline): SGHTS, YDEGEE. V lost 1 base to trimming and J lost 8 bases; unmatched junction nucleotides: 3. The CDR3 consists of 13 residues. CDR3 coding DNA: TGTGCCAGCAGCTTGACAGGGGTTCATGAGCAGTTCTTC. Protein sequence: CASSLTGVHEQFF.

This CDR3 reads CASSAWGQGRTGELFF. The CDR3 bases are TGTGCCAGCAGCGCCTGGGGACAGGGCAGGACCGGGGAGCTGTTTTTT. The rearrangement joins TRBV28 to TRBJ2-2, with 9 nucleotides matching TRBD1. This CDR3 is built from 16 residues. Trimming cost V 6 bases and J 5 bases; bases outside gene matches: 10. The germline V gene encodes CDR1 MDHEN and CDR2 SYDVKM. Variable domain in full (rest from reference TRBV28 and TRBJ2-2): DVKVTQSSRYLVKRTGEKVFLECVQDMDHENMFWYRQDPGLGLRLIYFSYDVKMKEKGDIPEGYSVSREKKERFSLILESASTNQTSMYLCASSAWGQGRTGELFFGEGSRLTVL.

This chain links TRBV7-2 with TRBJ1-2; perhaps TRBD1 as D (5 bases). CDR1 and CDR2 from the germline V gene are SGHTA and FQGNSA. Trimming took 6 bases from V and 6 from J, leaving 11 bases between them. The CDR3 is made up of 12 amino acids. CDR3 nucleotide sequence: TGTGCCAGCAGTTTCGACAGAGATGGCTACACCTTC. This gives the protein CASSFDRDGYTF.

The genes are TRBV18 and TRBJ2-7, with TRBD2 matching 7 bases. The CDR3 consists of 14 residues. The junction had 9 bases not matched to a gene; V was cut back by 3 bases and J by 7 bases. Germline CDR1 is KGHSH and CDR2 is LQKENI. CDR3: CASSPRRGGGEQYF. CDR3 bases: TGTGCCAGCTCACCGAGACGCGGGGGTGGAGAGCAGTACTTC.

This clone has just a few counts. V is TRBV5-4 and J is TRBJ2-7; 7 nucleotides align to TRBD2. V shed 0 bases, J shed 6 bases, and the junction held 6 bases outside the gene matches. From germline, CDR1 is SGHNT and CDR2 YYREEE (reference sequence). CDR3 length: 14 residues. In nucleotides, the CDR3 is TGTGCCAGCAGCTTGGAGCGGGACTTGCGCGAGCAGTACTTC. The encoded protein is CASSLERDLREQYF. Filled out from reference TRBV5-4 and TRBJ2-7, the complete variable domain reads ETGVTQSPTHLIKTRGQQVTLRCSSQSGHNTVSWYQQALGQGPQFIFQYYREEENGRGNFPPRFSGLQFPNYSSELNVNALELDDSALYLCASSLERDLREQYFGPGTRLTVT.

The chain links TRBV28 to TRBJ1-2, with D possibly being TRBD1 (6 bases). Germline V CDR1 and CDR2: MDHEN, SYDVKM. CDR3 length: 14 amino acids. V lost 6 bases and J lost 8, with 19 bases in between. DNA of the CDR3: TGTGCCAGCAGCTCCGGGACACTCTCTCGGGGCTACACCTTC. Residues: CASSSGTLSRGYTF.

The chain combines TRBV7-8 with TRBJ2-1; 8 nucleotides align to TRBD2. The CDR3 spans 14 residues. Germline V gene sequence: CDR1 SGHVS, CDR2 FQNEAQ. V trimming: 2 bases; J trimming: 5 bases; junction bases outside the gene matches: 2. The CDR3 protein is CASSLRLANNEQFF. The CDR3 DNA sequence: TGTGCCAGCAGCTTAAGACTAGCGAACAATGAGCAGTTCTTC.

The genes are TRBV27 and TRBJ2-7; 8 bases agree with TRBD2. This CDR3 spans 14 amino acids. CDR1 and CDR2 (germline): MNHEY, SMNVEV (reference sequence). The V and J ends lost 6 bases and 4 bases, in that order; junction bases with no gene match: 8. The CDR3 region is CASRSGGRSYEQYF. The CDR3 DNA sequence: TGTGCCAGCAGGTCGGGAGGGAGGTCTTACGAGCAGTACTTC.

The chain recombines TRBV29-1 with TRBJ1-2; D is unresolved. CDR1 and CDR2 from the germline V gene are SQVTM and ANQGSEA. There are 11 residues in the CDR3. Trimming removed 1 base from V and 4 bases from J, with 4 bases in between. The CDR3 DNA is TGCAGCGTTGAAGGGCTCTATGGCTACACCTTC. Translation gives CSVEGLYGYTF.

This CDR3 reads CAGCRQVWVATNEKLFF. The CDR3 DNA is TGCGCCGGCTGCCGACAGGTTTGGGTAGCAACTAATGAAAAACTGTTTTTT. This chain links TRBV10-1 with TRBJ1-4, with D maybe TRBD1 (6 bases). This CDR3 is 17 amino acids long. From germline, CDR1 is WNHNN and CDR2 SYGVQD (reference sequence). V was trimmed by 11 bases and J by 0 bases, leaving 22 bases between them.

This chain uses TRBV28 with TRBJ1-6; 7 nucleotides match TRBD1. CDR1 is MDHEN, CDR2 SYDVKM, per germline. The CDR3 has 16 amino acids. The trim removed 7 bases at V and 4 bases at J, leaving 10 bases unmatched. The CDR3 loop is CASIRQGSGYNSPLHF. The CDR3 bases are TGTGCCAGCATAAGACAGGGCAGTGGGTATAATTCACCCCTCCACTTT.